This record covers a single TCR beta chain. Authors' data handling: Reference gene primer amplification in the assay estimated nucleated cell counts. Assay: immunoSEQ multiplex PCR; the TCRdb copy retains only in-frame clones and omits some. The D gene and trimming were derived from the DNA, and the V and J assignments and clone size from that table. The repertoire holds over 110,000 clones, with around 88% as singletons. This entry belongs to a study of blood T cell repertoires in COVID-19. The wider study: Donors in the United States, Italy and Spain gave samples during acute or convalescent COVID-19. In each case, the material was cDNA or gDNA derived from T cells, B-cell-depleted T cells, or PBMCs.

The CDR3 length is 14 residues. Germline CDR1 is SNHLY and CDR2 is FYNNEI. Deletions cut 8 bases from V and 2 bases from J, with 12 bases between. The material sequenced was peripheral blood. V gene TRBV2 combines with J gene TRBJ2-2; D is possibly TRBD2 (5 bases). This clonotype was sampled from a human donor in a cohort sampled during active COVID-19. CDR3 residues: CASGQEANTGELFF. The CDR3 DNA reads TGTGCCAGCGGGCAGGAGGCTAACACCGGGGAGCTGTTTTTT.